The 5 T cell receptor beta chains below come from one sample, sequenced in a study of low-dose radiotherapy and immunotherapy resistance in tumors. Alpha and beta chains were covered, as first-strand cDNA relied on TRAV- and TRBV-specific primers. Using a constant-region primer together with a V-primer adapter, TCRs were subjected to roughly 20 PCR cycles of amplification. TCRdb reprocessed the reads with MiXCR, giving one entry per CDR3 protein. The sample carries over 9,500 distinct CDR3 sequences, over 55% recorded once. The source of these receptors is a human donor with advanced metastatic prostate, ovarian, gallbladder or colorectal cancer (not recorded which). This table probably holds off-target reads from a library built for another chain.

A few counts support this clonotype. V usage is TRBV5-5 and J usage is TRBJ2-7, with TRBD1 identical over 7 bases. V gave up 0 bases and J gave up 4 bases; unmatched junction bases: 7. This CDR3 contains 15 residues. CDR1 is SGHKS and CDR2 is YYEKEE in the germline V gene (reference sequence). CDR3 nucleotides: TGTGCCAGCAGCTTGGTCCCGGGACAGAATTACGAGCAGTACTTC. Amino acids: CASSLVPGQNYEQYF.

The chain employs TRBV29-1 and TRBJ1-2, with D possibly TRBD1 on 5 matching bases. The CDR3 extends over 13 amino acids. Germline CDR1 SQVTM, CDR2 ANQGSEA. Trimming shortened V by 7 bases and J by 8 bases, and 20 bases separated the two germline ends. CDR3 nucleotide sequence: TGCAGCGCCACCGACAGTAACCTCTCAGGCTACACCTTC. Its translation is CSATDSNLSGYTF.

The rearrangement uses TRBV14 and TRBJ1-2, with D unclear. Per germline, CDR1 SGHDN and CDR2 FVKESK. The CDR3 is 15 amino acids. V was shortened by 1 base and J by 4 bases, with 13 bases between the two germline ends. The CDR3 region is CASSQVGRRAYGYTF. CDR3 in DNA: TGTGCCAGCAGCCAAGTGGGAAGGAGGGCCTATGGCTACACCTTC.

The chain links TRBV5-4 to TRBJ1-1, with 7 bases identical to TRBD1. V lost 4 bases and J lost 5; bases outside the gene matches: 8. This CDR3 contains 14 residues. Germline CDR1 and CDR2: SGHNT and YYREEE (reference sequence). CDR3 region: CASSVGQVPTEAFF. Written as DNA, the CDR3 is TGTGCCAGCAGCGTCGGACAGGTCCCGACTGAAGCTTTCTTT.

CDR3 residues: CASDASGEQYF. The CDR3 DNA reads TGTGCCAGCGACGCCTCTGGGGAGCAGTACTTC. The rearrangement uses TRBV28 and TRBJ2-7; D uncertain. Germline V CDR1 and CDR2: MDHEN, SYDVKM. The CDR3 extends over 11 amino acids. Between the trimmed V and J ends, which lost 8 bases and 7 bases, there was a span of 12 bases. Based on the CDR3 plus reference TRBV28 and TRBJ2-7, the full variable domain is DVKVTQSSRYLVKRTGEKVFLECVQDMDHENMFWYRQDPGLGLRLIYFSYDVKMKEKGDIPEGYSVSREKKERFSLILESASTNQTSMYLCASDASGEQYFGPGTRLTVT.